The 17 T cell receptor beta chains in this list originate from one sample, sequenced in a study of blood T cell repertoires in COVID-19. The method was immunoSEQ multiplex PCR; TCRdb's version includes in-frame clones alone and lacks a portion of them. The sample consists of just under 75,000 clones, approximately 80% of them appearing once. The sequenced sample was peripheral blood. Receptor source: an older man with active or convalescent COVID-19.

The chain combines TRBV19 with TRBJ2-7; D may be TRBD1 (6 bases). The CDR3 loop spans 12 amino acids. The V end was cut by 4 bases, the J end by 7 bases, with 11 bases between. Germline CDR1 reads LNHDA; CDR2 reads SQIVND (reference sequence). CDR3: CASSRGHLEQYF. CDR3 nucleotides: TGTGCCAGTAGTAGGGGACACCTTGAGCAGTACTTC. Drawing the rest from reference TRBV19 and TRBJ2-7, the complete variable domain is DGGITQSPKYLFRKEGQNVTLSCEQNLNHDAMYWYRQDPGQGLRLIYYSQIVNDFQKGDIAEGYSVSREKKESFPLTVTSAQKNPTAFYLCASSRGHLEQYFGPGTRLTVT.

Of note for this clone: Other DNA sequences in this specimen translate into the identical CDR3. This chain uses TRBV2 with TRBJ1-5, with D maybe TRBD1 (5 bases). CDR1 and CDR2 from the germline V gene are SNHLY and FYNNEI. There are 14 residues in the CDR3. Between the trimmed V and J ends, which lost 5 bases and 4 bases, there was a span of 12 bases. The CDR3 sequence: CASSPTGGNQPQHF. Written as DNA, the CDR3 is TGTGCCAGCAGTCCGACTGGGGGGAATCAGCCCCAGCATTTT.

This chain joins TRBV12-3 or TRBV12-4 and TRBJ2-1; the D gene is possibly TRBD1 (6 bases). The CDR3 covers 11 residues. V was shortened by 8 bases and J by 8 bases, with 10 bases between the two germline ends. The CDR3 DNA reads TGTGCCAGCGGACAGATCCATGAGCAGTTCTTC. The encoded protein is CASGQIHEQFF.

This sequence joins TRBV7-8 and TRBJ1-2; 7 positions agree with TRBD1. This CDR3 spans 14 amino acids. With V trimmed by 5 bases and J by 10 bases, 13 bases remained unmatched. The germline CDR1 and CDR2 sequences are SGHVS and FQNEAQ. The CDR3 bases are TGTGCCAGCAGCCGAGGGACAGCGCAATTTACCTACACCTTC. Its translation: CASSRGTAQFTYTF.

The genes are TRBV5-4 and TRBJ2-1, with a possible D match to TRBD1 (5 bases). Trimming took off 4 bases at V and 5 bases at J, with 10 bases between the two ends. Germline loops: CDR1 SGHNT, CDR2 YYREEE (reference sequence). The CDR3 is 13 residues long. The CDR3 reads CASSPRADNEQFF. The CDR3 bases are TGTGCCAGCAGCCCCAGGGCCGACAATGAGCAGTTCTTC.

The chain is built from TRBV3-1 (or the pseudogene TRBV3-2) and TRBJ1-4; 7 bases are a match to TRBD1. With 4 bases clipped from V and 17 bases from J, the junction kept 7 bases outside the gene matches. The CDR3 contains 11 residues. The germline gives CDR1 LGHDT, CDR2 YNNKEL (reference sequence). The CDR3 is CASSPGDSVFF. The CDR3 DNA is TGTGCCAGCAGCCCGGGGGACAGTGTTTTTTTT.

Written as DNA, the CDR3 is TGTGCCGCCGGGAGACCGGGACAGGGATACTACGAGCAGTACTTC. Protein: CAAGRPGQGYYEQYF. The chain is built from TRBV6-5 and TRBJ2-7, with 9 bases lining up with TRBD1. V was clipped by 11 bases and J by 3 bases; unmatched bases: 14. Looked up from germline, CDR1 is MNHEY and CDR2 is SVGAGI. This CDR3 region has 15 residues.

The V and J genes are TRBV7-2 and TRBJ2-3; no definite D call. CDR1 is SGHTA, CDR2 FQGNSA, per germline. The CDR3 sequence is 15 residues long. Trimming removed 0 bases at V and 3 bases at J, with 10 bases between. The CDR3 DNA reads TGTGCCAGCAGCTTAGCCCCTTCTCCGACAGATACGCAGTATTTT. Its protein is CASSLAPSPTDTQYF.

This chain connects TRBV2 to TRBJ2-7; 8 nucleotides line up with TRBD1. From germline, CDR1 is SNHLY and CDR2 FYNNEI. The CDR3 totals 14 residues. V was pared by 4 bases and J by 6 bases, with 8 bases of the junction left unmatched. This CDR3 is CASSVQGARGEQYF. In nucleotides, the CDR3 is TGTGCCAGCAGTGTCCAGGGGGCGCGTGGCGAGCAGTACTTC.

V and J are TRBV12-3 or TRBV12-4 and TRBJ2-7, with 9 bases identical to TRBD1. The CDR3 totals 12 residues. The V segment lost 6 bases and the J segment 6 bases; nucleotides outside the gene matches: 3. The CDR3 protein is CASSGQGSEQYF. In DNA, the CDR3 is TGTGCCAGCAGCGGACAGGGGAGCGAGCAGTACTTC.

This rearrangement joins TRBV5-1 to TRBJ2-5; D is perhaps TRBD2 (5 bases). CDR3 size: 14 residues. Germline-derived CDR1 and CDR2 are SGHRS and YFSETQ. Trimming took off 2 bases at V and 2 bases at J, with 10 bases between the two ends. CDR3 nucleotides: TGCGCCAGCAGCTTCGGGGATCAACAAGAGACCCAGTACTTC. This codes for CASSFGDQQETQYF.

V usage is TRBV10-2 and J usage is TRBJ2-1; 7 positions agree with TRBD1. CDR3 size: 14 residues. Trimming removed 6 bases from V and 5 bases from J; junction bases left unmatched: 7. Looked up from germline, CDR1 is WSHSY and CDR2 is SAAADI. The CDR3 DNA reads TGCGCCAGCAGAGGACAGGCCCCCCACAATGAGCAGTTCTTC. Translation: CASRGQAPHNEQFF.

The V and J genes are TRBV7-8 and TRBJ1-3, with a possible D match to TRBD1 (6 bases). The CDR3 has 14 amino acids. Deletions cut 7 bases from V and 4 bases from J, with 14 bases between. The V gene's germline CDR1 is SGHVS and CDR2 FQNEAQ. DNA for the CDR3: TGTGCCAGCAAGGGGGGGACAAACGGAAACACCATATATTTT. Its protein is CASKGGTNGNTIYF.

This sequence joins TRBV7-9 and TRBJ1-2, with 8 bases fitting TRBD1. Germline CDR1 is SEHNR and CDR2 is FQNEAQ (reference sequence). CDR3 length equals 15 residues. Trimming at V came to 2 bases and at J to 8 bases, leaving 10 bases not matched to a gene. CDR3 sequence: CASSLQDRVGRGYTF. The CDR3 DNA is TGTGCCAGCAGCTTACAGGACAGGGTAGGGCGGGGCTACACCTTC.

The chain joins TRBV4-3 to TRBJ2-3, with no clear D. The CDR3 length is 16 residues. CDR1 is LGHNA and CDR2 is YSLEER in the germline V gene. V was cut by 4 bases and J by 3 bases, with 17 bases left in between. The CDR3 DNA sequence: TGCGCCAGCAGCCCTCAGGTATCCGCAATGACAGATACGCAGTATTTT. Translating gives CASSPQVSAMTDTQYF.

This clone was picked up a small number of times. The chain recombines TRBV5-4 with TRBJ1-1; no definite D call. The CDR3 consists of 14 residues. V was trimmed by 2 bases and J by 1 base, leaving 9 bases between them. Germline CDR1 and CDR2: SGHNT and YYREEE (reference sequence). CDR3 bases: TGTGCCAGCAGCTTAGAGAGACAGAACACTGAAGCTTTCTTT. Its protein is CASSLERQNTEAFF.

There are a few counts of this clone. The rearrangement links TRBV30 to TRBJ2-6; D is unclear. The germline V gene has CDR1 GTSNPN and CDR2 SVGIG (reference sequence). The V end was cut by 2 bases, the J end by 3 bases, with 2 bases between. CDR3 length: 12 residues. The CDR3 nucleotides are TGTGCCTGGAGTCATGGGGCCAACGTCCTGACTTTC. Translation gives CAWSHGANVLTF.